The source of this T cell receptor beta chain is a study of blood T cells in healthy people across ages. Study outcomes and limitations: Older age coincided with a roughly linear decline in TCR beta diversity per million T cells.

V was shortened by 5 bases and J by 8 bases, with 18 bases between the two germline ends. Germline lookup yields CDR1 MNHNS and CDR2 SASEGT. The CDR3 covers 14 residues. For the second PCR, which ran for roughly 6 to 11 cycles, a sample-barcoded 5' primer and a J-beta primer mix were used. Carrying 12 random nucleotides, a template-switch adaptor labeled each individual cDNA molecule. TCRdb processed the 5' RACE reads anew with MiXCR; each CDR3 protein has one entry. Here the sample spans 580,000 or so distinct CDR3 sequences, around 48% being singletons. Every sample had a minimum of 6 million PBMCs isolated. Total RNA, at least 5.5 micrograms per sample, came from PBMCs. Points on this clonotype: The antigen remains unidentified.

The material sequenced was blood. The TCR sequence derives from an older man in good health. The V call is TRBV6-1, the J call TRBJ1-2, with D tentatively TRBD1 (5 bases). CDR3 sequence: CASSWLGRDGGYTF. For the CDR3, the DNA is TGTGCCAGCAGTTGGTTGGGCAGGGATGGCGGCTACACCTTC.